Described below is a single T cell receptor (beta chain) sequence and its context. Its target is unknown. The source of the sample is a study of tumor-infiltrating lymphocytes in localized non-small cell lung cancer. Study summary: Some samples were collected after neoadjuvant chemotherapy; smokers, never-smokers and several histologies were included. Regarding the study as a whole: IM1 and IM2 tumors showed no difference in T-cell fraction.

Profiled with immunoSEQ multiplex PCR; TCRdb holds only in-frame clones, not every one. The sample consists of roughly 7,000 clones, 50% to 70% of them appearing once. Per germline, CDR1 MNHEY and CDR2 SVGAGI. CDR3 length equals 11 residues. Between the trimmed V and J ends, which lost 8 bases and 8 bases, there was a span of 12 bases. The TCR originated in a human donor with non-small cell lung cancer. Sequencing was done on a sample of uninvolved lung tissue not adjacent to the tumor. The chain carries TRBV6-5 and TRBJ1-1, with D perhaps TRBD1 (6 bases). CDR3 amino acids: CASGRRGEAFF. Here the CDR3 DNA reads TGTGCCAGCGGCCGGAGGGGGGAAGCTTTCTTT.